Each of the 14 T cell receptor beta chains below was sequenced from the same sample in a study of CD8+ T cells in alopecia areata. Treatment noted: oral pan-JAK inhibitor, 5-10 mg twice daily. RNA was extracted and reverse transcribed into cDNA as the sequencing template. Generated by immunoSEQ multiplex PCR, the TCRdb table keeps only in-frame clones and is missing some. Of about 250,000 clones in the sample, 60% were seen once. The material was CD4+ T cells sorted from blood, obtained around week 52, from a patient treated with tofacitinib. Receptors were obtained from a human donor with alopecia areata.

This chain connects TRBV25-1 to TRBJ1-1; D is ambiguous. This CDR3 contains 13 residues. The V gene lost 4 bases and the J gene lost 0 bases, with 6 bases spanning the gap. In germline, CDR1 is MGHDK, CDR2 SYGVNS. The CDR3: CASSGGVNTEAFF. CDR3 coding DNA: TGTGCCAGCAGTGGCGGGGTGAACACTGAAGCTTTCTTT.

The V call is TRBV30, the J call TRBJ1-6; 7 bases match TRBD1. Per germline, CDR1 GTSNPN and CDR2 SVGIG (reference sequence). CDR3 length: 15 residues. V dropped 4 bases and J dropped 6; count of bases not matched to a gene: 9. The CDR3 DNA sequence: TGTGCCTGGACCGCAACCGGGACAGCTAATTCACCCCTCCACTTT. This gives the protein CAWTATGTANSPLHF.

The chain joins TRBV7-2 to TRBJ2-5; D unresolved. Trimming shortened V by 0 bases and J by 4 bases, and 15 bases separated the two germline ends. This CDR3 region has 16 residues. Germline assignment: CDR1 SGHTA and CDR2 FQGNSA. CDR3 in amino acids: CASSLAFGLGRETQYF. The DNA for the CDR3 is TGTGCCAGCAGCTTAGCATTCGGGTTAGGCAGAGAGACCCAGTACTTC.

This clone was found many times. This chain uses TRBV4-2 with TRBJ2-1; 10 bases fit TRBD2. This CDR3 contains 17 residues. V lost 0 bases to trimming and J lost 2 bases; unmatched junction nucleotides: 4. The germline gives CDR1 LGHNA, CDR2 YNFKEQ. DNA for the CDR3: TGTGCCAGCAGCCAAGAGAGCGGGGGGGCCCCCTACAATGAGCAGTTCTTC. Translated, it gives CASSQESGGAPYNEQFF.

V and J are TRBV29-1 and TRBJ1-2; possible D gene TRBD1, 5 bases. Trimming removed 5 bases at V and 0 bases at J, with 13 bases between. This CDR3 has 14 residues. Germline V gives CDR1 SQVTM, CDR2 ANQGSEA. The CDR3 DNA is TGCAGCGTTAGCCCCGCGGGGGCTAACTATGGCTACACCTTC. Amino acids: CSVSPAGANYGYTF. The full variable domain, rest sourced from reference TRBV29-1 and TRBJ1-2, is SAVISQKPSRDICQRGTSLTIQCQVDSQVTMMFWYRQQPGQSLTLIATANQGSEATYESGFVIDKFPISRPNLTFSTLTVSNMSPEDSSIYLCSVSPAGANYGYTFGSGTRLTVV.

This clone has only a few counts. The V call is TRBV29-1, the J call TRBJ1-4; D is possibly TRBD1 (5 bases). Trimming stripped 7 bases from V and 6 bases from J, with 6 bases between. Germline V gene sequence: CDR1 SQVTM, CDR2 ANQGSEA. The CDR3 length is 10 residues. The CDR3 DNA sequence: TGCAGCGCGGGACATGAAAAACTGTTTTTT. Protein sequence: CSAGHEKLFF.

The J gene is TRBJ2-3, the V gene TRBV4-2; D not resolved. The germline V gene has CDR1 LGHNA and CDR2 YNFKEQ. V was clipped by 5 bases and J by 6 bases, with 12 bases between them. This CDR3 comprises 13 residues. DNA for the CDR3: TGTGCCAGCAGCTCATTAGTACAGGATACGCAGTATTTT. Translating it yields CASSSLVQDTQYF.

V usage is TRBV9 and J usage is TRBJ1-6, with a weak D call TRBD1 (6 bases). V gave up 4 bases and J gave up 5 bases, with 13 bases separating them. CDR3 length equals 15 residues. The germline V gene encodes CDR1 SGDLS and CDR2 YYNGEE. CDR3 nucleotides: TGTGCCAGCAGCAACTCCAGGGGAGATAATTCACCCCTCCACTTT. Residues: CASSNSRGDNSPLHF.

The chain is built from TRBV23-1 and TRBJ1-4; D possibly corresponds to TRBD1 (6 bases). TRBV23-1 is classed as an ORF, of uncertain function. Trimming left V 4 bases short and J 6 bases short, with 12 bases between. CDR3 length equals 14 residues. The CDR3 nucleotides are TGCGCCAGCAGTCTTCGTCGGACAGATGAAAAACTGTTTTTT. It is translated as CASSLRRTDEKLFF.

The gene calls are TRBV9 and TRBJ1-5; D remains unclear. The germline gives CDR1 SGDLS, CDR2 YYNGEE. The CDR3 extends over 15 amino acids. V lost 2 bases to trimming and J lost 2 bases, with 11 bases between them. This CDR3 is CASSVDPFGNQPQHF. The CDR3 DNA reads TGTGCCAGCAGCGTCGACCCGTTTGGCAATCAGCCCCAGCATTTT.

This clone was seen a handful of times. The chain is built from TRBV28 and TRBJ2-5, with D perhaps being TRBD1 or TRBD2 (5 bases each). With 8 bases removed from V and 2 bases from J, the gap between germline ends came to 9 bases. The CDR3 is made up of 12 amino acids. Germline lookup yields CDR1 MDHEN and CDR2 SYDVKM. CDR3 nucleotides: TGTGCCAGCCAATGGGGGCAAGAGACCCAGTACTTC. It is translated as CASQWGQETQYF.

This chain links TRBV9 with TRBJ2-1; weak D call: TRBD1 (7 bases). CDR1 and CDR2 (germline): SGDLS, YYNGEE. The CDR3 length is 16 residues. The germline V and J ends were trimmed by 0 bases and 5 bases, with 15 bases remaining between them. Here the CDR3 reads CASSVAEGARDNEQFF. CDR3 bases: TGTGCCAGCAGCGTAGCGGAGGGGGCTCGAGACAATGAGCAGTTCTTC.

This rearrangement joins TRBV15 to TRBJ1-2; D is undetermined. Germline-derived CDR1 and CDR2 are LNHNV and YYDKDF (reference sequence). V was trimmed by 1 base and J by 3 bases, leaving 12 bases between them. The CDR3 contains 15 residues. CDR3 sequence (DNA): TGTGCCACCAGCAGAGGCTCCCGGGCGGACTATGGCTACACCTTC. Translating gives CATSRGSRADYGYTF. The entire variable domain, with the rest obtained from reference TRBV15 and TRBJ1-2, is as follows: DAMVIQNPRYQVTQFGKPVTLSCSQTLNHNVMYWYQQKSSQAPKLLFHYYDKDFNNEADTPDNFQSRRPNTSFCFLDIRSPGLGDTAMYLCATSRGSRADYGYTFGSGTRLTVV.

This clone was counted a few times. CDR3 DNA sequence: TGTGCCAGCAGAAAACAGGGGGCGAATGGCTACACCTTC. Protein: CASRKQGANGYTF. The chain has TRBV6-1 and TRBJ1-2; 9 bases are a match to TRBD1. CDR3 length: 13 residues. V was clipped by 6 bases and J by 6 bases; unmatched bases: 5. Germline V gene data show CDR1 as MNHNS and CDR2 as SASEGT.